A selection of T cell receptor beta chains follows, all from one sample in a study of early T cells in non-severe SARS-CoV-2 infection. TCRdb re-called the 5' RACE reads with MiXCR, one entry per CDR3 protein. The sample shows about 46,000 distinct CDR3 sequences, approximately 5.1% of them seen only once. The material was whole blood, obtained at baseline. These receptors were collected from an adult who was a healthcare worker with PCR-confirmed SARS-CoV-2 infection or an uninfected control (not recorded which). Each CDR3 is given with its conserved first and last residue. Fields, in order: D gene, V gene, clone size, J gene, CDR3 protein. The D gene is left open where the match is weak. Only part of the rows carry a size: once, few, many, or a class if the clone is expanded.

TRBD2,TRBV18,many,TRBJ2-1,CASSPTFRTSGSDEQFF
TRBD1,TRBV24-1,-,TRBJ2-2,CATSDSFRGSNTGELFF
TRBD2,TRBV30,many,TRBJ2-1,CAWSAGTSGRAYNEQFF
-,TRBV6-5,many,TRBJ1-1,CASSSPPRNTEAFF
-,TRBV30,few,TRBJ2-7,CAWSAPRPAAYEQYF
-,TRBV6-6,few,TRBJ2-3,CASSSGDFGTDTQYF
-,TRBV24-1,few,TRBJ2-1,CATSGSGNEQFF
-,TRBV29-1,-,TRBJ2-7,CSAGSGYEQYF
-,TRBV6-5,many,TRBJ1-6,CASSYSPAGEGVPLHF
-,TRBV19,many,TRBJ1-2,CASTLRRDNHGYTF
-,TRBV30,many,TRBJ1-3,CAWSGGPGNTIYF
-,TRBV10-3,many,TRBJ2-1,CAIKPDREDEQFF
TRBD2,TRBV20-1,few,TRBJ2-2,CSARVAGVLAGELFF
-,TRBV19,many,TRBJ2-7,CASSIWGDEQYF
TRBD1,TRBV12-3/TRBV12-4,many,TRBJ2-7,CASSSGQGAVYEQYF
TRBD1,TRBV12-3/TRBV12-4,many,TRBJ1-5,CASSSSGQGGQPQHF
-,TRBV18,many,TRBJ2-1,CASSPLEGSKTF
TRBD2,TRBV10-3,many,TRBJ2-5,CAISESLAGGGGTQYF
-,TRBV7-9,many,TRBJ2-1,CASSPSYLGQFF
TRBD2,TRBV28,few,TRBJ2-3,CASSSLAGGPGTDTQYF
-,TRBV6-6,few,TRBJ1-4,CASGRGEEKLFF
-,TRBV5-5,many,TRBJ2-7,CASRRPGADYEQYF
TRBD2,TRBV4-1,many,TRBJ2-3,CASSSTGTSGTILGDTQYF
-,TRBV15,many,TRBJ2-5,CAASRGGETQYF
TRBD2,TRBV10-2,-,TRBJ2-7,CASSESVGLGGYEQYF
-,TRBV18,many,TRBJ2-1,CASSPVGEQASEQFF
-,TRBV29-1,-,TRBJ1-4,CSGGGNEKLFF
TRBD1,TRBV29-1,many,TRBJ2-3,CSVRTGLDTQYF
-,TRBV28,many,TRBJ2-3,CASSKPATITFTDTQYF
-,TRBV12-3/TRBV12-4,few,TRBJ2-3,CASSLGGADTQYF
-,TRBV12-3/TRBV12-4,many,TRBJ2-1,CASSLYNEQFF
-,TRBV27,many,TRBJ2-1,CASRGGYNEQFF
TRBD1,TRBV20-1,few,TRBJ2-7,CSARGAGTGRYEQYF
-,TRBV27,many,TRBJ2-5,CASSFRETQYF
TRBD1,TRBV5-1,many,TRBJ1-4,CASSPGQAGEKLFF
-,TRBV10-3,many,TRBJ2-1,CAISDYNAPGEQFF
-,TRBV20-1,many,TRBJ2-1,CSAGKSSYNEQFF
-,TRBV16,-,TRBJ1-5,CASSPDGVTQHF
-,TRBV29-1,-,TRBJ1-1,CSVGRNVLNTEAFF
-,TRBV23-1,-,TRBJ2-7,CASRQDEQYF